This TCR beta chain was identified in a study of cytomegalovirus exposure and HLA in healthy donors. Study-level findings and limits: Earlier analysis found most TCR beta V segments productive about 90% or about 30% of the time. Later analysis identified a missense DCLRE1C variant that was linked to TCR beta V- and J-gene trimming. As confirmed in vitro, a few CMV-associated chains were specific for CMV antigens.

The PCR made use of 60 Vbeta and 13 Jbeta primers. Clones were read by immunoSEQ multiplex PCR, and TCRdb kept only the in-frame ones, dropping some. Of around 97,000 clones in the sample, approximately 9% were seen once. About this clone itself: The target antigen is unknown.

The TCR sequence derives from a man aged 45 to 65 in good health and CMV-seropositive. The sequenced sample was PBMCs.

CDR3 coding DNA: TGTGCCAGCAGTGACAAGGGAGGGGTCTCCTACGAGCAGTACTTC. Amino acids: CASSDKGGVSYEQYF. The chain is built from TRBV6-1 and TRBJ2-7, with 7 bases lining up with TRBD2. V lost 3 bases, J lost 0 bases, and 5 bases stayed unmatched. There are 15 residues in the CDR3. Germline loops: CDR1 MNHNS, CDR2 SASEGT.